This entry concerns a single T cell receptor (beta chain). As handled by the study authors: Amplification with reference gene primers provided the estimates of nucleated cell counts. This table comes from immunoSEQ multiplex PCR, and its TCRdb copy is limited to in-frame clones, with some not included. V, J and clone size are taken as reported in that table, and D and trimming were inferred from the DNA itself. Here the sample spans about 230,000 clones, around nine tenths being singletons. The data were obtained in a study of blood T cell repertoires in COVID-19. Study summary: Acute and convalescent COVID-19 specimens originated in the United States, Italy and Spain. T cells, B-cell-depleted T cells, or PBMCs provided the cDNA or gDNA that served as material.

Trimming cost V 6 bases and J 1 base; bases outside gene matches: 4. This CDR3 spans 14 amino acids. CDR1 MNHEY and CDR2 SVGAGI come from the germline V gene. Material: peripheral blood. The source is a woman in her sixties or seventies with acute or convalescent COVID-19. V is TRBV6-5 and J is TRBJ1-1, with 8 bases matching TRBD1. The CDR3 region has the DNA TGTGCCAGCAGGACGACAGGGGCGAACACTGAAGCTTTCTTT. Translating it yields CASRTTGANTEAFF.